This TCR beta chain is from a study of shared clonotypes between healthy human individuals. At the level of the study: Plates per donor: three CD4 naive, three CD4 memory, two CD8 naive, one CD8 memory. Findings of the study overall: Among the subsets, naive ones generally showed larger estimated richness than memory ones.

Several immunoSEQ plates received, in even portions, the genomic DNA of each subset. DNA at 150 to 200 ng, 25,000 to 35,000 T cell genomes, went into sorted-subset replicate PCRs. Only in-frame clones appear in the TCRdb table, and some are missing; sequencing was by immunoSEQ multiplex PCR. The table has around 1.1 million clones, 70% to 80% seen once. With regard to this clone: Its antigen is not known.

Specimen: memory CD4+ T cells from PBMCs. Sample subset: CD45RA-negative fraction. The source is a man younger than 30 in good health. Some clones in this sample may be carry-over from other donors' samples.

The CDR3 nucleotides read TGTGCCAGCAGCGTAGGACCGGGACTCGGTGGGGGTACGCAGTATTTT. Its protein is CASSVGPGLGGGTQYF. The rearrangement links TRBV9 to TRBJ2-3; the D gene is possibly TRBD2 (6 bases). Germline V lookup: CDR1 SGDLS, CDR2 YYNGEE. CDR3 length: 16 amino acids. With 0 bases removed from V and 8 bases from J, the gap between germline ends came to 19 bases.